A single sample gave rise to the 4 T cell receptor beta chains below, sequenced in a study of brain T cells in children with intractable seizures. The protocol was immunoSEQ multiplex PCR, while the TCRdb copy is restricted to in-frame clones and leaves out a portion. The sample gives about 340,000 clones, about 94% of which show up once; 5.7% is in the top ten. Time point of the sample: blood from clinic visit 5 months post-surgery; TSC patient then seizure free. The sample here was peripheral blood, taken roughly 5 months after surgery. Source of these receptors: a boy under three years old with tuberous sclerosis and intractable seizures.

The rearrangement joins TRBV2 to TRBJ2-3; 10 bases are shared with TRBD2. The CDR3 has 16 residues. The germline V gene has CDR1 SNHLY and CDR2 FYNNEI. The J segment lost 0 bases and the V segment lost 5 bases, leaving 5 bases of the junction unmatched. The CDR3 nucleotides read TGTGCCAGCAGTTCGGGACTAGCGACTAGCACAGATACGCAGTATTTT. This translates into CASSSGLATSTDTQYF.

This chain connects TRBV29-1 to TRBJ2-3; 12 positions agree with TRBD2. V shed 7 bases, J shed 6 bases, and the junction held 8 bases outside the gene matches. Germline assignment: CDR1 SQVTM and CDR2 ANQGSEA. This CDR3 region has 14 residues. The chain's CDR3 is CSATASGGADTQYF. The CDR3 bases are TGCAGCGCCACGGCTAGCGGGGGGGCGGATACGCAGTATTTT.

This chain uses TRBV7-8 with TRBJ2-1; TRBD2 matches 9 bases. Germline V gene lookup returns CDR1 SGHVS and CDR2 FQNEAQ. The trim removed 6 bases at V and 6 bases at J, leaving 9 bases unmatched. This CDR3 contains 15 residues. CDR3 nucleotides: TGTGCCAGCAGTCAACTAGGTAGCGGGAGCAATGAGCAGTTCTTC. It specifies CASSQLGSGSNEQFF.

The V gene is TRBV3-1 (or the pseudogene TRBV3-2), the J gene TRBJ1-2; maybe TRBD1 (6 bases). Trimming cost V 7 bases and J 4 bases, with 16 bases left between them. This CDR3 contains 14 residues. CDR1 LGHDT and CDR2 YNNKEL come from the germline V gene (reference sequence). CDR3 loop: CASKPEGGRYGYTF. CDR3 in DNA: TGTGCCAGCAAGCCCGAGGGGGGCCGCTATGGCTACACCTTC.